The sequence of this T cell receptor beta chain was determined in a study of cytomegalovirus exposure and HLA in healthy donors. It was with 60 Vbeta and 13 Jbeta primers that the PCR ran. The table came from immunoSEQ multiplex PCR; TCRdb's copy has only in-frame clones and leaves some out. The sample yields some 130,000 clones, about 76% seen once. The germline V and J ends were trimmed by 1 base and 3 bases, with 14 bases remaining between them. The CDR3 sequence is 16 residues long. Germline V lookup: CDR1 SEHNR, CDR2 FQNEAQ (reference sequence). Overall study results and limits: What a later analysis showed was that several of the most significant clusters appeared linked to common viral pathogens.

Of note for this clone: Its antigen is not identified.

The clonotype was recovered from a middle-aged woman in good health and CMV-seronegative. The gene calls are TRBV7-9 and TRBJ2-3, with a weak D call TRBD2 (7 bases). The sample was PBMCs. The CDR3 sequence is CASSLVGGGPTDTQYF. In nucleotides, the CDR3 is TGTGCCAGCAGCTTAGTAGGGGGGGGGCCGACAGATACGCAGTATTTT.